This is a list of T cell receptor beta chains from one sample in a study of tumor-infiltrating lymphocytes in primary liver carcinoma. Using its own MiXCR run on the multiplex PCR reads, TCRdb lists one record per CDR3 protein. The repertoire consists of about 100,000 distinct CDR3 sequences, with just under 70% occurring once and the leading ten covering more than 25%. The specimen was tumor-adjacent normal liver tissue. These TCRs come from a man in his forties with primary liver carcinoma and hepatitis B virus infection. CDR3s include the opening cysteine and the closing phenylalanine or tryptophan. Each record gives: J gene, V gene, D gene, clone size, CDR3 protein, CDR3 DNA. The D gene is left open where the match is weak. Size tells how often a clone was seen (once, few, many) or the class of an expanded clone, and some rows leave it out.

J: TRBJ1-5; V: TRBV28; D: NA; size: NA; CDR3: CVSSGGRDQPQHF; DNA: TGTGTCAGCAGTGGAGGGAGGGATCAGCCCCAGCATTTT
J: TRBJ2-2; V: TRBV11-2; D: TRBD1; size: NA; CDR3: CASSFDRDRVGTGRLFF; DNA: TGTGCCAGCAGCTTTGATCGGGACAGGGTCGGCACCGGGAGGCTATTTTTT
J: TRBJ2-1; V: TRBV10-1; D: TRBD2; size: NA; CDR3: CASRESTSGSGTNEQFF; DNA: TGCGCCAGCAGGGAATCGACTAGCGGGAGCGGGACAAATGAGCAGTTCTTC
J: TRBJ2-2; V: TRBV29-1; D: NA; size: NA; CDR3: CSVGGAGELSF; DNA: TGTAGCGTTGGGGGGGCCGGGGAGCTGTCTTTT
J: TRBJ2-2; V: TRBV11-1; D: NA; size: NA; CDR3: CVSSLRLSGELFF; DNA: TGTGTCAGCAGCTTAAGACTATCCGGGGAGCTGTTTTTT
J: TRBJ2-5; V: TRBV12-3/TRBV12-4; D: NA; size: many; CDR3: CASSLRRGSAETQYF; DNA: TGTGCCAGCAGTTTACGTCGTGGGAGCGCAGAGACCCAGTACTTC
J: TRBJ2-7; V: TRBV11-1; D: NA; size: NA; CDR3: CTNSPSQGSYEQYF; DNA: TGCACCAACAGCCCCTCCCAGGGTTCCTACGAGCAGTACTTC
J: TRBJ2-3; V: TRBV11-1; D: TRBD1; size: NA; CDR3: CASSRDSTLDMQYF; DNA: TGTGCCAGCAGCCGGGACAGTACCCTAGATATGCAGTATTTT
J: TRBJ2-7; V: TRBV5-4; D: NA; size: many; CDR3: CASSLAGSYEQYF; DNA: TGTGCCAGCAGCTTGGCCGGCTCCTACGAGCAGTACTTC
J: TRBJ2-1; V: TRBV11-1; D: NA; size: NA; CDR3: CASSSIHLQETNEQFF; DNA: TGTGCCAGCAGCTCCATTCATCTACAGGAGACGAATGAGCAGTTCTTC
J: TRBJ2-7; V: TRBV11-2; D: NA; size: NA; CDR3: CVSSAIGWKMGEQYF; DNA: TGTGTCAGCAGCGCGATCGGCTGGAAGATGGGCGAGCAGTACTTC
J: TRBJ2-1; V: TRBV6-6; D: NA; size: NA; CDR3: CASTGPTDLSYNEQFF; DNA: TGTGCCAGCACCGGGCCGACTGACCTCTCCTACAATGAGCAGTTCTTC
J: TRBJ1-3; V: TRBV4-1; D: TRBD1; size: NA; CDR3: CVSSQEEEQGEVSGNTMYF; DNA: TGCGTCAGCAGCCAAGAAGAAGAACAGGGGGAAGTTTCCGGAAACACCATGTATTTT
J: TRBJ2-1; V: TRBV6-1; D: TRBD1; size: NA; CDR3: CASTKWQGADEQFF; DNA: TGTGCCAGCACTAAATGGCAGGGGGCTGATGAGCAGTTCTTC
J: TRBJ2-5; V: TRBV6-1; D: TRBD2; size: NA; CDR3: CANSDLWTSGSGETQYF; DNA: TGTGCCAACAGTGACCTTTGGACTAGTGGTTCTGGGGAGACCCAGTACTTC
J: TRBJ2-7; V: TRBV25-1; D: NA; size: NA; CDR3: CASRSGLPLEEQHF; DNA: TGTGCCAGCAGATCAGGGCTACCCCTGGAGGAGCAGCACTTC
J: TRBJ2-7; V: TRBV5-8; D: NA; size: many; CDR3: CASSLRTDYEQYF; DNA: TGTGCCAGCAGCTTGCGGACAGACTACGAGCAGTACTTC
J: TRBJ2-1; V: TRBV29-1; D: TRBD2; size: few; CDR3: CSGAGGIYNEQLF; DNA: TGCAGCGGAGCGGGAGGTATCTACAATGAGCAGCTCTTC
J: TRBJ2-3; V: TRBV11-2; D: TRBD2; size: NA; CDR3: CASSPTSGGSTDTRYF; DNA: TGTGCCAGCAGCCCCACTAGCGGGGGGAGCACAGATACGCGGTATTTT
J: TRBJ1-5; V: TRBV27; D: NA; size: NA; CDR3: CASSLGGSYSGQPQHF; DNA: TGTGCCAGCAGTTTAGGTGGCAGCTACTCGGGGCAGCCCCAGCATTTT
J: TRBJ2-4; V: TRBV29-1; D: NA; size: many; CDR3: CSPNPDSTKAKNIQYF; DNA: TGCAGCCCGAACCCCGACAGCACAAAAGCCAAAAACATTCAGTACTTC
J: TRBJ2-3; V: TRBV6-1; D: NA; size: NA; CDR3: CASSRTRGNPPDMQYF; DNA: TGTGCCAGCAGTCGGACTAGGGGGAATCCGCCAGATATGCAGTATTTT
J: TRBJ2-1; V: TRBV28; D: TRBD2; size: NA; CDR3: CASSSIAGAANEQFF; DNA: TGTGCCAGCAGTTCAATAGCGGGAGCAGCGAATGAGCAGTTCTTC
J: TRBJ1-2; V: TRBV6-6; D: NA; size: NA; CDR3: CTSSAPGAFDGYTF; DNA: TGTACCAGCAGTGCTCCGGGGGCTTTCGATGGCTACACCTTC
J: TRBJ1-6; V: TRBV12-3/TRBV12-4; D: NA; size: NA; CDR3: CVSSFCRGAYNSPLHF; DNA: TGTGTCAGCAGTTTCTGCAGGGGCGCCTATAATTCACCCCTCCACTTT
J: TRBJ2-3; V: TRBV13; D: TRBD2; size: few; CDR3: CASSPWDRAGADTQYF; DNA: TGTGCCAGCAGCCCCTGGGATAGAGCGGGGGCAGATACGCAGTATTTT
J: TRBJ2-7; V: TRBV5-1; D: TRBD2; size: NA; CDR3: CTSSLGGLAGAGEQYF; DNA: TGCACCAGCAGCTTGGGGGGACTAGCGGGGGCCGGCGAGCAGTACTTC
J: TRBJ2-7; V: TRBV29-1; D: NA; size: NA; CDR3: CGAEEPGRLTYEQYF; DNA: TGCGGCGCTGAAGAACCCGGCAGGCTGACCTACGAGCAGTACTTC
J: TRBJ2-1; V: TRBV28; D: TRBD2; size: NA; CDR3: CASEHSFVAGRGDEQFF; DNA: TGTGCCAGCGAACACTCGTTTGTAGCGGGAAGAGGCGATGAGCAGTTCTTC
J: TRBJ2-7; V: TRBV12-3/TRBV12-4; D: NA; size: NA; CDR3: CASSTRTISYEQYF; DNA: TGTGCCAGCAGTACTCGGACGATCTCCTACGAGCAGTACTTC
J: TRBJ1-2; V: TRBV19; D: NA; size: NA; CDR3: CASSITDVTSYGYTF; DNA: TGTGCCAGTAGTATTACAGACGTTACCTCCTATGGCTACACCTTC
J: TRBJ1-1; V: TRBV12-3/TRBV12-4; D: NA; size: few; CDR3: CANTMHSTEAFF; DNA: TGTGCCAACACGATGCACAGCACTGAGGCTTTCTTT
J: TRBJ2-5; V: TRBV5-4; D: TRBD2; size: many; CDR3: CASSPLAGNQETQYF; DNA: TGTGCCAGCAGCCCACTAGCGGGGAACCAAGAGACCCAGTACTTC
J: TRBJ2-7; V: TRBV6-5; D: TRBD2; size: few; CDR3: CAVIGGTSNEQYF; DNA: TGTGCCGTGATTGGTGGGACTAGCAACGAGCAATACTTC
J: TRBJ2-4; V: TRBV12-3/TRBV12-4; D: NA; size: NA; CDR3: CASTRTQDFQYF; DNA: TGTGCCAGTACTCGGACGCAGGATTTTCAGTACTTC
J: TRBJ1-5; V: TRBV9; D: NA; size: NA; CDR3: CASSVGGSNQPQHF; DNA: TGTGCCAGCAGCGTAGGTGGGAGCAATCAGCCCCAGCATTTT
J: TRBJ2-1; V: TRBV4-1; D: NA; size: NA; CDR3: CASSQDQGQQFF; DNA: TGCGCCAGCAGCCAAGATCAGGGTCAGCAGTTCTTC